The rows below give T cell receptor beta chains drawn from one sample of a study of shared clonotypes between healthy human individuals. Here immunoSEQ multiplex PCR was the method, and the copy in TCRdb shows in-frame clones only, minus some. The repertoire holds about 750,000 clones, with 80% to 95% as singletons. The sequenced sample was naive CD8+ T cells sorted from blood. The receptors here all came from a man younger than 45 in good health. CDR3s include the opening cysteine and the closing phenylalanine or tryptophan. The D gene is left open where the match is weak. Some rows have no size entry. The others give once, few or many, or a class for an expanded clone.

j_call v_call d_call clone_size cdr3_nt cdr3_aa
TRBJ1-1 TRBV7-6 . . TGTGCCAGCACCGATACCGGGGACCTCGGGGGCGTAGCTTTCTTT CASTDTGDLGGVAFF
TRBJ1-2 TRBV7-8 . once TGTGCCAGCAGCTTATTGTCGGGGAACTATGGCTACACCTTC CASSLLSGNYGYTF
TRBJ2-5 TRBV5-6 . . TGTGCCAGCAGCTCGAGCCACGGAAAACAAGAGACCCAGTACTTC CASSSSHGKQETQYF
TRBJ2-7 TRBV6-5 . . TGTGCCAGCAGTTACTCGATGAAGGACAGACCTTACGAGCAGTACTTC CASSYSMKDRPYEQYF
TRBJ2-3 TRBV27 TRBD2 . TGTGCCAGCAGCCATACTAGCGGGAGTAGCGATACGCAGTATTTT CASSHTSGSSDTQYF
TRBJ2-7 TRBV11-1 TRBD2 . TGTGCCAGCAGCCCAGCTAGCGGGGTGAGCTCCTACGAGCAGTACTTC CASSPASGVSSYEQYF
TRBJ1-2 TRBV27 TRBD1 . TGTGCCAGCAGTCTCACAGGGGACTATGGCTACACCTTC CASSLTGDYGYTF
TRBJ2-7 TRBV10-3 TRBD2 once TGTGCCACCCGGGAGGGCCCGAACGAGCAGTACTTC CATREGPNEQYF
TRBJ1-3 TRBV19 . . TGTGCCAGTAGTCCCTTTTCTGGAAACACCATATATTTT CASSPFSGNTIYF
TRBJ2-1 TRBV29-1 . . TGCAGCGGCTCCCGCAGGGGTGGAGAGCAGTTCTTC CSGSRRGGEQFF
TRBJ2-3 TRBV11-3 TRBD1 . TGTGCCAGCAGCTACAGGGGGAGCGCAGATACGCAGTATTTT CASSYRGSADTQYF
TRBJ2-7 TRBV10-3 . few TGTGCCATCAGTGAGTCGATTTCCTACGAGCAGTACTTC CAISESISYEQYF
TRBJ2-7 TRBV7-2 . . TGTGCCAGCAGCTTTTATGGCGGGCCGCCCTACGAGCAGTACTTC CASSFYGGPPYEQYF
TRBJ2-1 TRBV27 . . TGTGCCAGCAGCCATACCCGTACGTGGAATGAGCAGTTCTTC CASSHTRTWNEQFF
TRBJ2-1 TRBV6-1 . . TGTGCCAGCAGGGGGGATGGGGGTAGAAACAATGAGCAGTTCTTC CASRGDGGRNNEQFF
TRBJ1-1 TRBV7-2 . . TGTGCCAGCAGCTTAGTCAGGGGATGGTCAGCTTTCTTT CASSLVRGWSAFF
TRBJ2-7 TRBV11-2 TRBD2 . TGTGCCAGCAGTCCGGCGTTAGCGGGAGGGTACGAGCAGTACTTC CASSPALAGGYEQYF
TRBJ2-1 TRBV29-1 TRBD1 . TGCAGCGCCAGACCGGGACAGGGGATCAATGAGCAGTTCTTC CSARPGQGINEQFF
TRBJ1-1 TRBV5-4 . . TGTGCCAGCAGCGTGGGGGGCGTGAACACTGAAGCTTTCTTT CASSVGGVNTEAFF
TRBJ2-7 TRBV2 . . TGTGCCAGCAGTGTAGGCTACGAGCAGTACTTC CASSVGYEQYF
TRBJ2-3 TRBV7-9 . . TGTGCCAGCAGCTTAATTGAGACTATCTCTAGCACAGATACGCAGTATTTT CASSLIETISSTDTQYF
TRBJ2-7 TRBV28 TRBD1 few TGTGCCAGCAGTTACAGGGGGCTGGGCGAGCAGTACTTC CASSYRGLGEQYF
TRBJ2-6 TRBV7-6 . . TGTGCCAGCAGCCGGATGGGTGGGTCTGGGGCCAACGTCCTGACTTTC CASSRMGGSGANVLTF
TRBJ2-5 TRBV7-3 . . TGTGCCAGCAGCTTAGGGCCGGGCGGAGAGACCCAGTACTTC CASSLGPGGETQYF
TRBJ1-4 TRBV14 . . TGTGCCAGCAGCTCCCACGGGTTCGGTGAAAAACTGTTTTTT CASSSHGFGEKLFF
TRBJ2-3 TRBV14 . . TGTGCCAGCAGCCAGGGGGGCGGTTGGTCAGATACGCAGTATTTT CASSQGGGWSDTQYF
TRBJ1-3 TRBV23-1 . . TGCGCCAGCAGTCAATCTAGCCAGGCCTCTGGAAACACCATATATTTT CASSQSSQASGNTIYF
TRBJ2-2 TRBV7-9 . . TGTGCCAGCAGCGGCACAGGGAGAACCGGGGAGCTGTTTTTT CASSGTGRTGELFF
TRBJ2-7 TRBV19 TRBD1 . TGTGCCAGTGGACCGACAGGGGTCTCTCCCGGACAGTACTTC CASGPTGVSPGQYF
TRBJ2-4 TRBV7-9 . . TGTGCCAGCAGACCGATCTCTGGGGGCGCGGCCAAAAACATTCAGTACTTC CASRPISGGAAKNIQYF
TRBJ2-1 TRBV27 TRBD1 . TGTGCCAGCAGCTCCGACTGGGACAGAGACAATGAGCAGTTCTTC CASSSDWDRDNEQFF
TRBJ2-1 TRBV27 . . TGTGCCAGCAGTTTTGGCCGTCTTAGTGAGCAGTTCTTC CASSFGRLSEQFF
TRBJ2-1 TRBV29-1 TRBD2 once TGCAGCGTGCGACTAGCGGGAGCCTACAATGAGCAGTTCTTC CSVRLAGAYNEQFF
TRBJ2-1 TRBV19 TRBD1 once TGTGCCAGTAGTATAGACCACAGGGGGGACGCCTACAATGAGCAGTTCTTC CASSIDHRGDAYNEQFF
TRBJ2-3 TRBV7-9 . . TGTGCCAGCACTCCTAGGACATCGGGTAAAGATACGCAGTATTTT CASTPRTSGKDTQYF
TRBJ2-1 TRBV19 . . TGTGCCAGTAGTCAACCGGGCTCCTACAATGAGCAGTTCTTC CASSQPGSYNEQFF
TRBJ2-7 TRBV7-6 . . TGTGCCAGCAGCTCAGCGGGACAGACCTACGAGCAGTACTTC CASSSAGQTYEQYF
TRBJ2-1 TRBV6-5 . . TGTGCCAGCAGTTACGGGACAGAGCAGTTCTTC CASSYGTEQFF
TRBJ2-5 TRBV28 . . TGTGCCAGCAGTGGACAGATAACAGAGACCCAGTACTTC CASSGQITETQYF
TRBJ1-2 TRBV19 . once TGTGCCAGTAGTATCTCGGCAGGAAATGCGATATACTATGGCTACACCTTC CASSISAGNAIYYGYTF
TRBJ2-1 TRBV10-2 TRBD2 . TGCGCCAGCAGTAGGGGTGGCGGGAGTTTCGATGAGCAGTTCTTC CASSRGGGSFDEQFF